The 20 T cell receptor beta chains reported below all come from one sample, sequenced in a study of blood T cell repertoires in COVID-19. The table came from immunoSEQ multiplex PCR; TCRdb's copy has only in-frame clones and leaves some out. The data show about 220,000 clones, with roughly 80% seen just once and about 4.8% held by the top ten. Source material: peripheral blood. These receptors all come from a woman aged 65 to 85 with COVID-19, enrolled during active disease.

This sequence joins TRBV24-1 and TRBJ1-2; D remains ambiguous. The CDR3 loop spans 14 amino acids. Germline V gene sequence: CDR1 KGHDR, CDR2 SFDVKD. V was pared by 3 bases and J by 3 bases, with 10 bases between. Here the CDR3 DNA reads TGTGCCACCAGTGATGCCCCCCGGGACTATGGCTACACCTTC. It codes for CATSDAPRDYGYTF.

The chain is built from TRBV7-2 and TRBJ2-5, with 13 bases aligning to TRBD2. Germline CDR1 SGHTA, CDR2 FQGNSA. After removal of 2 bases from V and 2 bases from J, the junction contained 8 bases not matched to a gene. There are 18 residues in the CDR3. The CDR3 protein is CASSLRTSGSWGQETQYF. CDR3 coding DNA: TGTGCCAGCAGCTTAAGGACTAGCGGGAGTTGGGGACAAGAGACCCAGTACTTC.

V gene TRBV4-2 combines with J gene TRBJ2-2; weak D call: TRBD2 (6 bases). This CDR3 is built from 15 residues. Germline V gene data show CDR1 as LGHNA and CDR2 as YNFKEQ. V was cut by 2 bases and J by 4 bases, with 11 bases left in between. The CDR3 DNA is TGTGCCAGCAGCCAAAGGGGACTTCTCACCGGGGAGCTGTTTTTT. It codes for CASSQRGLLTGELFF.

The V call is TRBV5-6, the J call TRBJ2-5; TRBD2 aligns across 9 bases. The germline V gene has CDR1 SGHDT and CDR2 YYEEEE. This CDR3 has 16 residues. Germline trimming cut 1 base from V and 3 bases from J; bases unmatched to any gene: 7. CDR3 in DNA: TGTGCCAGCAGCTTGTGGGGACTAGCTGGAAAAGAGACCCAGTACTTC. It translates to CASSLWGLAGKETQYF.

This rearrangement joins TRBV7-9 to TRBJ2-1, with 7 bases matching TRBD1. V lost 4 bases, J lost 9 bases, and 6 bases stayed unmatched. Germline V lookup: CDR1 SEHNR, CDR2 FQNEAQ (reference sequence). The CDR3 has 13 amino acids. Written as DNA, the CDR3 is TGTGCCAGCAGCTCCCAGGGGGTGGGTGAGCAGTTCTTC. It encodes CASSSQGVGEQFF.

This clone occurred once. The gene calls are TRBV7-9 and TRBJ1-4, with TRBD1 matching over 9 bases. Germline V CDR1 and CDR2: SEHNR, FQNEAQ (reference sequence). The J segment lost 7 bases and the V segment lost 5 bases, leaving 8 bases of the junction unmatched. This CDR3 spans 15 amino acids. CDR3 DNA sequence: TGTGCCAGCAGCAGGAGGGGACAGGGAGGTGAAAAACTGTTTTTT. Translation gives CASSRRGQGGEKLFF.

With respect to this clone: The same CDR3 can be traced to other DNA sequences in this sample. The chain links TRBV6-2 or TRBV6-3 to TRBJ2-1; no clear D gene. CDR1 and CDR2 from the germline V gene are MNHEY and SVGEGT. CDR3 size: 11 residues. Trimming removed 4 bases at V and 7 bases at J, with 5 bases between. CDR3 residues: CASSSRNEQFF. CDR3 in DNA: TGTGCCAGCAGTTCTCGGAATGAGCAGTTCTTC.

The chain joins TRBV19 to TRBJ1-3; TRBD1 matches 9 bases. With V trimmed by 1 base and J by 0 bases, 7 bases remained unmatched. This CDR3 spans 18 amino acids. CDR1 is LNHDA and CDR2 is SQIVND in the germline V gene (reference sequence). The CDR3 DNA sequence: TGTGCCAGTAGTATAGGGACAGGGGCCACTTTCTCTGGAAACACCATATATTTT. It encodes CASSIGTGATFSGNTIYF.

This clone was counted many times. The gene calls are TRBV7-2 and TRBJ2-7; 7 positions match TRBD1. Germline V gives CDR1 SGHTA, CDR2 FQGNSA. The V segment lost 5 bases and the J segment 2 bases; nucleotides outside the gene matches: 6. The CDR3 is 14 amino acids. The CDR3 sequence is CASSHTGVTYEQYF. Written as DNA, the CDR3 is TGTGCCAGCAGCCATACAGGGGTGACCTACGAGCAGTACTTC.

The CDR3 loop reads CASSFRQGSVPYGYTF. CDR3 DNA: TGTGCCAGCAGCTTTAGACAGGGGAGTGTCCCCTATGGCTACACCTTC. The chain recombines TRBV5-5 with TRBJ1-2; 8 nucleotides line up with TRBD1. CDR1 is SGHKS and CDR2 is YYEKEE in the germline V gene (reference sequence). The CDR3 runs 16 residues. Trimming at V came to 2 bases and at J to 4 bases, leaving 10 bases not matched to a gene. Based on the CDR3 plus reference TRBV5-5 and TRBJ1-2, the full variable domain is DAGVTQSPTHLIKTRGQQVTLRCSPISGHKSVSWYQQVLGQGPQFIFQYYEKEERGRGNFPDRFSARQFPNYSSELNVNALLLGDSALYLCASSFRQGSVPYGYTFGSGTRLTVV.

The gene calls are TRBV30 and TRBJ1-1; 8 bases agree with TRBD1. CDR1 and CDR2 from the germline V gene are GTSNPN and SVGIG (reference sequence). The CDR3 is made up of 13 amino acids. With V trimmed by 7 bases and J by 5 bases, 9 bases remained unmatched. The CDR3 sequence is CAYSSGGITEAFF. In DNA form, the CDR3 reads TGTGCCTATAGTTCAGGGGGCATAACTGAAGCTTTCTTT.

V usage is TRBV9 and J usage is TRBJ2-1, with TRBD2 identical over 13 bases. CDR1 is SGDLS, CDR2 YYNGEE, per germline. The CDR3 loop spans 17 amino acids. Trimming cost V 4 bases and J 4 bases; bases outside gene matches: 8. CDR3 protein: CASSFRLAGGRYNEQFF. The CDR3 DNA reads TGTGCCAGCAGCTTCAGACTAGCGGGAGGCCGGTACAATGAGCAGTTCTTC.

The rearrangement joins TRBV3-1 (or the pseudogene TRBV3-2) to TRBJ1-3; no reliable D call. V lost 3 bases, J lost 2 bases, and 8 bases lay in between. This CDR3 has 14 amino acids. Per germline, CDR1 LGHDT and CDR2 YNNKEL (reference sequence). CDR3 nucleotides: TGTGCCAGCAGCCACCGCGCGGCTGGAAACACCATATATTTT. This translates into CASSHRAAGNTIYF.

V gene TRBV28 combines with J gene TRBJ1-4; 8 bases align to TRBD1. CDR1 and CDR2 from the germline V gene are MDHEN and SYDVKM. The CDR3 is 16 residues long. The V and J ends lost 3 bases and 1 base, in that order; junction bases with no gene match: 4. The CDR3 sequence: CASSFYGQGTNEKLFF. The CDR3 bases are TGTGCCAGCAGTTTCTACGGACAGGGAACTAATGAAAAACTGTTTTTT.

The chain recombines TRBV24-1 with TRBJ1-6; 10 bases match TRBD1. This CDR3 has 15 residues. CDR1 and CDR2 (germline): KGHDR, SFDVKD. V shed 3 bases, J shed 9 bases, and the junction held 4 bases outside the gene matches. The CDR3 sequence: CATSDLRQGASPLHF. The CDR3 nucleotides read TGTGCCACCAGTGATCTCCGACAGGGGGCTTCACCCCTCCACTTT.

The chain uses TRBV10-3 and TRBJ2-3, with D possibly matching TRBD1 (6 bases). This CDR3 has 14 residues. V gave up 9 bases and J gave up 2 bases, with 15 bases separating them. CDR1 ENHRY and CDR2 SYGVKD come from the germline V gene. CDR3 in amino acids: CAIRRDISTDTQYF. In DNA, the CDR3 is TGTGCCATTCGCCGGGACATCTCCACAGATACGCAGTATTTT.

This chain joins TRBV12-3 or TRBV12-4 and TRBJ1-6; D unclear. This CDR3 is 12 amino acids long. Trimming stripped 3 bases from V and 8 bases from J, with 5 bases between. The CDR3 sequence is CASSFRDSPLHF. The CDR3 DNA reads TGTGCCAGCAGTTTCCGGGATTCACCCCTCCACTTT.

This chain joins TRBV5-1 and TRBJ2-7; 7 positions match TRBD2. Germline lookup yields CDR1 SGHRS and CDR2 YFSETQ. V shed 3 bases, J shed 2 bases, and the junction held 5 bases outside the gene matches. The CDR3 runs to 14 residues. The DNA of the CDR3 is TGCGCCAGCAGCTCCCCCGGGACTACCTACGAGCAGTACTTC. Its translation: CASSSPGTTYEQYF. Supplemented by reference TRBV5-1 and TRBJ2-7, the full variable domain reads KAGVTQTPRYLIKTRGQQVTLSCSPISGHRSVSWYQQTPGQGLQFLFEYFSETQRNKGNFPGRFSGRQFSNSRSEMNVSTLELGDSALYLCASSSPGTTYEQYFGPGTRLTVT.

The rearrangement links TRBV28 to TRBJ1-2; a possible D gene is TRBD1 (5 bases). V was trimmed by 10 bases and J by 5 bases, leaving 14 bases between them. CDR1 and CDR2 (germline): MDHEN, SYDVKM. This CDR3 spans 12 amino acids. CDR3 in amino acids: CAISPQGYGYTF. CDR3 in DNA: TGTGCCATCTCCCCCCAGGGTTATGGCTACACCTTC.

The chain joins TRBV7-9 to TRBJ1-3, with no clear D. The CDR3 contains 12 residues. Germline V gene sequence: CDR1 SEHNR, CDR2 FQNEAQ (reference sequence). The V and J ends lost 5 bases and 7 bases respectively, with 9 bases between them. CDR3 sequence (DNA): TGTGCCAGCAGCCCGGAAGCGAACACCATATATTTT. Its translation: CASSPEANTIYF. The variable domain in full, with the rest retrieved from reference TRBV7-9 and TRBJ1-3, is DTGVSQNPRHKITKRGQNVTFRCDPISEHNRLYWYRQTLGQGPEFLTYFQNEAQLEKSRLLSDRFSAERPKGSFSTLEIQRTEQGDSAMYLCASSPEANTIYFGEGSWLTVV.